Each of the 25 T cell receptor beta chains below was sequenced from the same sample in a study of post-analysis software for immune sequencing data. Study-level findings and limits: Four or five TRBV segments occurring more often in patients than controls included TRBV5-6, TRBV5-1 and TRBV20-1.

These receptors lack a known antigen. The authors incorporated unique molecular identifiers into the TCR beta cDNA libraries. Each CDR3 protein gets one entry after TCRdb re-called the PCR reads with MiXCR. The table shows approximately 630,000 distinct CDR3 sequences, with over 45% occurring only once. The specimen sequenced was blood. The source of these receptors is a girl aged 2-10 years with multiple sclerosis.

The chain links TRBV4-2 to TRBJ2-1, with a possible D match to TRBD1 (6 bases). Trimming removed 1 base at V and 14 bases at J, with 12 bases between. Germline V lookup: CDR1 LGHNA, CDR2 YNFKEQ. The CDR3 totals 12 residues. CDR3 region: CASSQGQELKFF. CDR3 sequence (DNA): TGTGCCAGCAGCCAAGGACAGGAACTAAAGTTCTTC.

V usage is TRBV6-4 and J usage is TRBJ2-1; TRBD2 might be the D (6 bases). The length of the CDR3 is 12 residues. Germline lookup yields CDR1 MRHNA and CDR2 SNTAGT. The ends were cut back, 10 bases at V and 5 bases at J, with 12 bases in the middle. CDR3 DNA: TGTGCCAAACACGGAGGGAACAATGAGCAGTTCTTC. It translates to CAKHGGNNEQFF.

This chain links TRBV12-3 or TRBV12-4 with TRBJ1-1; TRBD1 might be the D (6 bases). V gave up 5 bases and J gave up 4 bases, with 17 bases separating them. CDR3 length equals 15 residues. The CDR3 sequence: CASSPGRTVSTEAFF. The CDR3, as DNA: TGTGCCAGCAGTCCGGGGAGGACAGTGAGCACTGAAGCTTTCTTT.

The chain links TRBV10-3 to TRBJ2-6; D is uncertain. CDR1 ENHRY and CDR2 SYGVKD come from the germline V gene. The germline V and J ends were trimmed by 3 bases and 3 bases, with 12 bases remaining between them. The CDR3 is made up of 16 amino acids. CDR3 sequence reads: CAISETGSGGANVLTF. As DNA, the CDR3 is TGTGCCATCAGTGAAACGGGTAGTGGTGGGGCCAACGTCCTGACTTTC.

This sequence joins TRBV10-3 and TRBJ1-2, with a tentative D call TRBD1 (5 bases). This CDR3 has 15 residues. CDR1 and CDR2 from the germline V gene are ENHRY and SYGVKD. Trimming stripped 6 bases from V and 8 bases from J, with 22 bases between. CDR3 loop: CAISDPGRRTQGYTF. The CDR3 nucleotides read TGTGCCATCAGCGACCCAGGACGACGGACACAGGGCTACACCTTC.

This clonotype was counted a few times. The chain carries TRBV5-1 and TRBJ2-3; no firm D call. There are 15 residues in the CDR3. Germline values: CDR1 SGHRS, CDR2 YFSETQ. The V end was cut by 0 bases, the J end by 4 bases, with 12 bases between. The CDR3 spells CASSLEFDRPDTQYF. CDR3 nucleotides: TGCGCCAGCAGCTTGGAATTCGACCGGCCAGATACGCAGTATTTT.

J is TRBJ2-1 and V is TRBV7-9; possible D gene TRBD1, 6 bases. The ends were cut back, 4 bases at V and 4 bases at J, with 11 bases in the middle. The CDR3 is 14 residues long. The germline V gene has CDR1 SEHNR and CDR2 FQNEAQ (reference sequence). The DNA of the CDR3 is TGTGCCAGCAGCTCGGACAGACAATACAATGAGCAGTTCTTC. It translates to CASSSDRQYNEQFF.

As for this clonotype: One end of the junction varies from germline; a read error may be responsible. CDR3 in DNA: TGCGCCAGCAGCTTGGTAACGGGGGGGCCTCCTCCCTACCATGAGCAGTTCTTC. Translated: CASSLVTGGPPPYHEQFF. The chain has TRBV5-1 and TRBJ2-1; 8 bases fit TRBD2. The CDR3 has 18 amino acids. Germline-derived CDR1 and CDR2 are SGHRS and YFSETQ.

V usage is TRBV7-2 and J usage is TRBJ1-1, with D tentatively TRBD1 (6 bases). V was trimmed by 3 bases and J by 3 bases, leaving 11 bases between them. The germline gives CDR1 SGHTA, CDR2 FQGNSA. CDR3 length equals 14 residues. The DNA of the CDR3 is TGTGCCAGCAGCTTTTCTGGGGGCCACACTGAAGCTTTCTTT. Its translation is CASSFSGGHTEAFF.

This chain joins TRBV29-1 and TRBJ1-1; D is possibly TRBD1 (6 bases). The CDR3 is 13 residues long. Trimming pared 3 bases from V and 2 bases from J, leaving 10 bases between. Germline CDR1 is SQVTM and CDR2 is ANQGSEA. The CDR3 nucleotides are TGCAGCGTTGAGAGACAGGACAACACTGAAGCTTTCTTT. It translates to CSVERQDNTEAFF.

In this sample, this clonotype turned up a few times. This chain uses TRBV7-2 with TRBJ2-1, with D possibly being TRBD1 or TRBD2 (7 bases each). The germline gives CDR1 SGHTA, CDR2 FQGNSA. Trimming cost V 3 bases and J 2 bases, with 14 bases left between them. The CDR3 length is 16 residues. Here the CDR3 reads CASSLGGGGAYNEQFF. The CDR3 DNA is TGTGCCAGCAGCTTGGGGGGAGGGGGCGCCTACAATGAGCAGTTCTTC.

This clonotype showed up just once. The rearrangement links TRBV5-6 to TRBJ1-2, with a tentative D call TRBD1 (5 bases). V shed 4 bases and J shed 8 bases, with 15 bases lying between them. CDR1 and CDR2 (germline): SGHDT, YYEEEE. The CDR3 length is 13 residues. CDR3 coding DNA: TGTGCCAGCAGCCCACCCCAGGGTGGAGGCTACACCTTC. Encoded protein: CASSPPQGGGYTF.

The rearrangement joins TRBV7-9 to TRBJ2-5; 11 positions agree with TRBD1. The germline V gene encodes CDR1 SEHNR and CDR2 FQNEAQ (reference sequence). This CDR3 has 16 residues. J lost 2 bases, V lost 5 bases, and 7 bases had no gene match. CDR3 in DNA: TGTGCCAGCAGCCACCTCCGGGACAGGGGGCAAGAGACCCAGTACTTC. Translating gives CASSHLRDRGQETQYF.

This clonotype was detected a few times. The chain couples TRBV10-2 to TRBJ2-3; D remains unclear. CDR1 is WSHSY and CDR2 is SAAADI in the germline V gene. With 6 bases removed from V and 6 bases from J, the gap between germline ends came to 10 bases. The CDR3 has 12 residues. CDR3 DNA sequence: TGCGCCAGCAGCCCCACTGTCGATACGCAGTATTTT. As protein: CASSPTVDTQYF.

The rearrangement links TRBV11-2 to TRBJ2-7, with 7 positions matching TRBD2. Germline loops: CDR1 SGHAT, CDR2 FQNNGV. V lost 4 bases and J lost 3; bases outside the gene matches: 12. CDR3 length: 16 residues. CDR3: CASSSSSASGVYEQYF. The DNA of the CDR3 is TGTGCCAGCAGCTCCTCCTCAGCTAGCGGAGTCTACGAGCAGTACTTC.

This chain joins TRBV7-6 and TRBJ2-3, with 11 bases fitting TRBD2. The trim removed 5 bases at V and 1 base at J, leaving 5 bases unmatched. The CDR3 is 16 residues long. Per the germline V gene, CDR1 is SGHVS and CDR2 is FNYEAQ. CDR3 bases: TGTGCCAGCAGCCTCTGGACTAGCGGGCGCACAGATACGCAGTATTTT. The encoded protein is CASSLWTSGRTDTQYF.

This clonotype has a handful of counts. The chain combines TRBV5-1 with TRBJ2-1; the match to TRBD2 covers 16 bases. V was pared by 6 bases and J by 2 bases, with 14 bases of the junction left unmatched. The CDR3 has 20 residues. Germline assignment: CDR1 SGHRS and CDR2 YFSETQ. The CDR3 DNA is TGCGCCAGCACCCTTTTGGGACTAGCGGGAGGGCAAGTGGCCTACAATGAGCAGTTCTTC. Protein product: CASTLLGLAGGQVAYNEQFF.

The CDR3 is CSVDIFGRVGGQETQYF. Here the CDR3 DNA reads TGCAGCGTTGATATATTTGGGAGGGTCGGAGGCCAAGAGACCCAGTACTTC. This rearrangement joins TRBV29-1 to TRBJ2-5; 7 nucleotides align to TRBD2. The V gene's germline CDR1 is SQVTM and CDR2 ANQGSEA. The J segment lost 1 base and the V segment lost 3 bases, leaving 14 bases of the junction unmatched. This CDR3 spans 17 amino acids.

This clonotype was seen a handful of times. The chain couples TRBV29-1 to TRBJ2-5; D is perhaps TRBD2 (5 bases). The ends were cut back, 6 bases at V and 0 bases at J, with 11 bases in the middle. CDR3 length: 13 residues. CDR1 and CDR2 (germline): SQVTM, ANQGSEA. The CDR3 DNA sequence: TGCAGCGTCCTACTGCGGGACCAAGAGACCCAGTACTTC. This encodes CSVLLRDQETQYF.

This clonotype has just a few counts. The chain is built from TRBV29-1 and TRBJ2-5, with 14 bases identical to TRBD2. CDR3 length: 17 residues. The germline V gene has CDR1 SQVTM and CDR2 ANQGSEA. V shed 0 bases and J 6 bases; nucleotides not matched to a gene: 9. The CDR3 nucleotides read TGCAGCGTTGAAGATCAAGGCGGGACTAGCGGGGGCCAGACCCAGTACTTC. This codes for CSVEDQGGTSGGQTQYF. The full variable domain, in which reference TRBV29-1 and TRBJ2-5 provide the parts outside the CDR3, is SAVISQKPSRDICQRGTSLTIQCQVDSQVTMMFWYRQQPGQSLTLIATANQGSEATYESGFVIDKFPISRPNLTFSTLTVSNMSPEDSSIYLCSVEDQGGTSGGQTQYFGPGTRLLVL.

This clonotype has only a few counts. The CDR3 region is CASSPLITSGKETQYF. CDR3 nucleotides: TGTGCCAGCTCACCCTTAATTACTAGCGGGAAAGAGACCCAGTACTTC. The gene calls are TRBV18 and TRBJ2-5; 10 nucleotides agree with TRBD2. The trim removed 3 bases at V and 3 bases at J, leaving 7 bases unmatched. This CDR3 is built from 16 residues. From germline, CDR1 is KGHSH and CDR2 LQKENI.

The rearrangement uses TRBV4-2 and TRBJ2-5; 12 bases agree with TRBD2. Losses at the gene ends were 1 base for V and 5 bases for J; bases not matched to a gene: 5. Germline lookup yields CDR1 LGHNA and CDR2 YNFKEQ. The CDR3 has 16 amino acids. For the CDR3, the DNA is TGTGCCAGCAGCCAAGCGTCTAGCGGGGGGGCTGAGACCCAGTACTTC. This sequence encodes CASSQASSGGAETQYF.

The chain employs TRBV7-6 and TRBJ2-7; 8 bases agree with TRBD2. The CDR3 covers 16 residues. Germline V gene data show CDR1 as SGHVS and CDR2 as FNYEAQ. V trimming: 6 bases; J trimming: 0 bases; junction bases outside the gene matches: 10. The CDR3 nucleotides are TGTGCCAGCAGTTCACTTAGCGGGGTAAGCTCCTACGAGCAGTACTTC. Amino acid sequence: CASSSLSGVSSYEQYF. The variable domain in full, with the rest retrieved from reference TRBV7-6 and TRBJ2-7, is GAGVSQSPRYKVTKRGQDVALRCDPISGHVSLYWYRQALGQGPEFLTYFNYEAQQDKSGLPNDRFSAERPEGSISTLTIQRTEQRDSAMYRCASSSLSGVSSYEQYFGPGTRLTVT.

The chain has TRBV30 and TRBJ1-5; D gene unclear. Per germline, CDR1 GTSNPN and CDR2 SVGIG (reference sequence). V was clipped by 3 bases and J by 3 bases, with 12 bases between them. The CDR3 runs 14 residues. The CDR3, as DNA: TGTGCCTGGAGGGGTTCGTCGGACAATCAGCCCCAGCATTTT. It is translated as CAWRGSSDNQPQHF.

The rearrangement uses TRBV5-1 and TRBJ2-3; TRBD2 agrees at 8 bases. This CDR3 has 17 amino acids. V trimming: 5 bases; J trimming: 4 bases; junction bases outside the gene matches: 15. Looked up from germline, CDR1 is SGHRS and CDR2 is YFSETQ. The CDR3 loop is CASRGALAGRSADTQYF. The CDR3 bases are TGCGCCAGCAGGGGGGCCCTAGCGGGCCGTTCGGCAGATACGCAGTATTTT.